A few counts support the clone carrying this T cell receptor (beta chain). Source study methods: Estimated nucleated cell counts came from reference gene primer amplification. The protocol was immunoSEQ multiplex PCR, while the TCRdb copy is restricted to in-frame clones and leaves out a portion. The V and J calls and clone size are taken from that table; D and trimming were inferred from the DNA. The sample includes about 100,000 clones, more than 70% of them seen just once. CDR3 length equals 12 residues. The germline CDR1 and CDR2 sequences are GTSNPN and SVGIG (reference sequence). Germline trimming cut 2 bases from V and 5 bases from J; bases unmatched to any gene: 2. This record comes from a study of blood T cell repertoires in COVID-19. Turning to the study itself: Sites across the United States, Italy and Spain contributed samples from acute and convalescent COVID-19. Sources were T cells, B-cell-depleted T cells, or PBMCs; the material itself was cDNA or gDNA.

The chain links TRBV30 to TRBJ2-5; TRBD2 matches 7 bases. The sequencing input was peripheral blood. The clonotype originates from a human donor in a cohort sampled during active COVID-19. CDR3 loop: CAWSYSGETQYF. Written as DNA, the CDR3 is TGTGCCTGGAGTTATAGCGGGGAGACCCAGTACTTC.